This TCR beta chain was sequenced for a study of identical twins' blood T cells. Across the whole study: About 12 libraries, six alpha and six beta, gave approximately 48 million reads. The study, taken as a whole, reports: Twins shared more top CDR3 clonotypes than unrelated donors did.

TCRdb used MiXCR to reprocess the 5' RACE reads, holding one entry per CDR3 protein. Among roughly 340,000 distinct CDR3 sequences, about 28% were seen once, and the ten largest hold around 5.6%. The CDR3 has 19 amino acids. Germline V gene sequence: CDR1 MNHGY, CDR2 SAAAGT. The V end lost 2 bases, the J end lost 3 bases, and 23 bases lay between the germline ends. The sample holds one count of this clonotype. No antigen is known for it. The rearrangement links TRBV6-8 to TRBJ2-1; the D gene is possibly TRBD1 (6 bases). The receptor comes from a woman aged 18-55 years in good health. The source material was PBMCs. CDR3 nucleotides: TGTGCCAGCAGTTACGTTGGACAGACCCAAAGTTTATTCTACAATGAGCAGTTCTTC. This gives the protein CASSYVGQTQSLFYNEQFF.